This T cell receptor beta chain was identified in a study of glioma-infiltrating T cells after dendritic cell vaccination. Study results and limitations: Survival was not directly related to TCR clonality in these patients.

Selection required adequate fresh-frozen tumor tissue plus more than two years' survival data. None of the glioblastoma patients had an isocitrate dehydrogenase mutation. The CDR3 contains 11 residues. In germline, CDR1 is SNHLY, CDR2 FYNNEI. The V gene lost 0 bases and the J gene lost 8 bases, with 4 bases spanning the gap. Notes on this clone: As yet, its antigen is unknown.

The PCR used 60 V beta and 13 J beta primers. The repertoire was sequenced with immunoSEQ multiplex PCR; TCRdb's copy has only in-frame clones and lacks some. The sample includes tens of thousands of clones, just over 85% of them seen just once. This specimen was blood, taken before dendritic cell vaccination. The rearrangement links TRBV2 to TRBJ1-2; unclear D gene. The sequence was collected from a human donor with glioblastoma. The CDR3 coding sequence is TGTGCCAGCAGTGAAGCCGGGGGCTACACCTTC. Amino acids: CASSEAGGYTF.